This entry is about one TCR beta chain. Its matching antigen is unknown. This entry comes from a study of OX40 agonist ivuxolimab in advanced cancers. The overall study: Every 2 weeks, ivuxolimab was infused into the patients intravenously at between 0.01 and 10 mg/kg. Recorded diagnoses for dose-escalation patients were hepatocellular carcinoma, melanoma, renal cell or head and neck cancer. In three patients, partial responses were observed, one with hepatocellular carcinoma and two with cutaneous melanoma.

Repertoires were generated with immunoSEQ multiplex PCR, while TCRdb's copy carries only in-frame clones and drops some. The sample contains 30,000 to 40,000 clones, over 85% of which appear only once. This CDR3 is 12 amino acids long. CDR1 LNHNV and CDR2 YYDKDF come from the germline V gene (reference sequence). V lost 0 bases and J lost 7, with 7 bases in between. Study-level findings and limits: CD4+ and CD8+ T cells in blood underwent clonal expansion by week 6 at 0.1 to 3.0 mg/kg.

The TCR originated in an adult with an advanced solid tumor such as melanoma, head and neck, liver or kidney cancer. This sequence joins TRBV15 and TRBJ2-7; D gene ambiguous. The specimen comprised CD4+ or CD8+ T cells sorted from blood, sampled in a trial of the OX40 agonist ivuxolimab. This chain's CDR3 is CATSRDLGEQYF. DNA of the CDR3: TGTGCCACCAGCAGAGATTTGGGTGAGCAGTACTTC.